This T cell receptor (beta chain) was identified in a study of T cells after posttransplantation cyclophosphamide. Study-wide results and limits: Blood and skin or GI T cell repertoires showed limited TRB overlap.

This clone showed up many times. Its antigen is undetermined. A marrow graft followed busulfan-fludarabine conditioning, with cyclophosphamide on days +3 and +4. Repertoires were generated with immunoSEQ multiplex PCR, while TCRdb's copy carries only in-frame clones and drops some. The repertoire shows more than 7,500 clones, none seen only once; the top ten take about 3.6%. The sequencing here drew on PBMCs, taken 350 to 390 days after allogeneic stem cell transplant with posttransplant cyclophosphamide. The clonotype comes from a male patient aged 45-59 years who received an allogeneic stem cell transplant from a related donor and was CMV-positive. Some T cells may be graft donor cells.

This CDR3 is CASSHVRTGLYSPLHF. CDR3 DNA sequence: TGTGCCAGCAGTCACGTGAGGACAGGACTTTATTCACCCCTCCACTTT. This chain links TRBV6-6 with TRBJ1-6; 7 positions agree with TRBD1. The CDR3 contains 16 residues. V was clipped by 5 bases and J by 8 bases; unmatched bases: 12. Looked up from germline, CDR1 is MNHNY and CDR2 is SVGAGI (reference sequence).